This passage covers 18 T cell receptor beta chains from one sample sequenced in a study of cytomegalovirus exposure and HLA in healthy donors. Vbeta (60) and Jbeta (13) primers were used in the PCR. Repertoires were generated with immunoSEQ multiplex PCR, while TCRdb's copy carries only in-frame clones and drops some. The sample lists around 140,000 clones, 82% occurring once. The sample consisted of PBMCs. These receptors all come from a middle-aged woman in good health and CMV-seronegative.

This clone was picked up one time. This chain links TRBV7-8 with TRBJ2-1; D remains ambiguous. Trimming left V 3 bases short and J 3 bases short, with 9 bases between. CDR3 length equals 14 residues. The germline V gene has CDR1 SGHVS and CDR2 FQNEAQ. The chain's CDR3 is CASSLSGFYNEQFF. CDR3 sequence (DNA): TGTGCCAGCAGCTTGAGTGGTTTCTACAATGAGCAGTTCTTC.

The V call is TRBV19, the J call TRBJ2-3; 9 bases align to TRBD2. Looked up from germline, CDR1 is LNHDA and CDR2 is SQIVND (reference sequence). With 3 bases clipped from V and 1 base from J, the junction kept 2 bases outside the gene matches. The CDR3 contains 15 residues. Here the CDR3 reads CASSIRTSGTDTQYF. CDR3 DNA sequence: TGTGCCAGTAGTATCCGGACTAGCGGCACAGATACGCAGTATTTT.

The gene calls are TRBV14 and TRBJ2-7; TRBD2 agrees at 7 bases. Germline CDR1 reads SGHDN; CDR2 reads FVKESK. The CDR3 runs 14 residues. V lost 4 bases to trimming and J lost 6 bases; unmatched junction nucleotides: 9. CDR3 amino acids: CASSPRAGAFEQYF. The CDR3 nucleotides are TGTGCCAGCAGCCCACGGGCGGGAGCATTCGAGCAGTACTTC. The full variable domain, rest sourced from reference TRBV14 and TRBJ2-7, is EAGVTQFPSHSVIEKGQTVTLRCDPISGHDNLYWYRRVMGKEIKFLLHFVKESKQDESGMPNNRFLAERTGGTYSTLKVQPAELEDSGVYFCASSPRAGAFEQYFGPGTRLTVT.

V and J are TRBV9 and TRBJ2-3; no definite D call. CDR3 length equals 14 residues. The V end was cut by 3 bases, the J end by 5 bases, with 13 bases between. The germline gives CDR1 SGDLS, CDR2 YYNGEE. CDR3 region: CASSGRVSGDTQYF. As DNA, the CDR3 is TGTGCCAGCAGCGGTCGGGTGAGTGGAGATACGCAGTATTTT.

In its sample, this clone was seen once. V usage is TRBV6-5 and J usage is TRBJ2-7; TRBD1 matches at 8 bases. The CDR3 length is 15 residues. Germline CDR1 is MNHEY and CDR2 is SVGAGI. With 6 bases clipped from V and 1 base from J, the junction kept 8 bases outside the gene matches. The CDR3 here is CASRLDRDLSYEQYF. The CDR3 coding sequence is TGTGCCAGCAGATTGGACAGGGACCTTTCCTACGAGCAGTACTTC.

This chain uses TRBV6-1 with TRBJ2-2, with D tentatively TRBD2 (6 bases). Germline V gives CDR1 MNHNS, CDR2 SASEGT. There are 14 residues in the CDR3. Deletions cut 4 bases from V and 1 base from J, with 7 bases between. Here the CDR3 DNA reads TGTGCCAGCAGTGTGGGGGGGAACACCGGGGAGCTGTTTTTT. Residues: CASSVGGNTGELFF.

The rearrangement joins TRBV25-1 to TRBJ1-1, with D hard to call. V was pared by 9 bases and J by 7 bases, with 12 bases between. The CDR3 has 11 amino acids. In germline, CDR1 is MGHDK, CDR2 SYGVNS. In DNA, the CDR3 is TGTGCCAGGACAAGGTGTGATGAAGCTTTCTTT. Its translation: CARTRCDEAFF.

The chain recombines TRBV7-2 with TRBJ1-5, with 9 positions matching TRBD1. The CDR3 has 15 residues. The germline V gene encodes CDR1 SGHTA and CDR2 FQGNSA. Trimming cost V 5 bases and J 4 bases; bases outside gene matches: 6. DNA of the CDR3: TGTGCCAGCAGCCCAGAACAGGGGGCGAATCAGCCCCAGCATTTT. Translation: CASSPEQGANQPQHF.

This clone has a handful of counts. J is TRBJ2-7 and V is TRBV7-9; TRBD2 might be the D (5 bases). The V end lost 5 bases, the J end lost 1 base, and 6 bases lay between the germline ends. Germline lookup yields CDR1 SEHNR and CDR2 FQNEAQ (reference sequence). The CDR3 runs 12 residues. The CDR3 sequence is CASSERSYEQYF. DNA of the CDR3: TGTGCCAGCAGCGAGCGGTCCTACGAGCAGTACTTC.

The rearrangement links TRBV28 to TRBJ2-7, with 12 nucleotides matching TRBD1. The CDR3 is made up of 15 amino acids. The V gene end was trimmed by 6 bases and the J gene end by 3 bases; junction bases not matched to a gene: 6. The V gene's germline CDR1 is MDHEN and CDR2 SYDVKM. The CDR3 region is CASSTRDRGLYEQYF. The CDR3 region has the DNA TGTGCCAGCAGCACCCGGGACAGGGGGCTCTACGAGCAGTACTTC.

V is TRBV5-4 and J is TRBJ1-3; D is unclear. The CDR3 covers 14 residues. V lost 4 bases and J 2 bases, leaving 10 bases between the germline ends. Germline lookup yields CDR1 SGHNT and CDR2 YYREEE (reference sequence). In DNA form, the CDR3 reads TGTGCCAGCAGCAAACAATTGACTGGAAACACCATATATTTT. This sequence encodes CASSKQLTGNTIYF.

The chain links TRBV27 to TRBJ1-1, with TRBD1 as a possible D gene (5 bases). V was cut by 0 bases and J by 4 bases, with 24 bases left in between. This CDR3 is built from 19 residues. Germline values: CDR1 MNHEY, CDR2 SMNVEV (reference sequence). CDR3 amino acids: CASSLSEDPRVISSTEAFF. The CDR3 coding sequence is TGTGCCAGCAGTTTATCCGAAGACCCCAGGGTTATTAGCTCCACTGAAGCTTTCTTT.

J is TRBJ2-7 and V is TRBV5-1; TRBD1 aligns across 7 bases. Germline V CDR1 and CDR2: SGHRS, YFSETQ. The CDR3 has 15 residues. Germline trimming cut 1 base from V and 0 bases from J; bases unmatched to any gene: 4. As DNA, the CDR3 is TGCGCCAGCAGCTTGACCGGGACAGTCTCCTACGAGCAGTACTTC. Its translation is CASSLTGTVSYEQYF. Full variable domain (missing parts from reference TRBV5-1 and TRBJ2-7): KAGVTQTPRYLIKTRGQQVTLSCSPISGHRSVSWYQQTPGQGLQFLFEYFSETQRNKGNFPGRFSGRQFSNSRSEMNVSTLELGDSALYLCASSLTGTVSYEQYFGPGTRLTVT.

This sequence joins TRBV28 and TRBJ2-7; tentatively, D is TRBD2 (5 bases). The CDR3 has 15 residues. The germline V and J ends were trimmed by 3 bases and 3 bases, with 15 bases remaining between them. Per the germline V gene, CDR1 is MDHEN and CDR2 is SYDVKM. The CDR3 nucleotides are TGTGCCAGCAGTTTGGCCGGGGAAATGCGCTACGAGCAGTACTTC. Translation: CASSLAGEMRYEQYF.

This clone was seen a few times. The rearrangement joins TRBV19 to TRBJ1-4, with D perhaps TRBD1 (5 bases). The V end was cut by 5 bases, the J end by 0 bases, with 10 bases between. There are 15 residues in the CDR3. Germline CDR1 LNHDA, CDR2 SQIVND (reference sequence). The DNA for the CDR3 is TGTGCCAGTAGTGACCGGGGGTCAACTAATGAAAAACTGTTTTTT. This translates into CASSDRGSTNEKLFF.

The chain combines TRBV6-1 with TRBJ2-2; a possible D gene is TRBD1 (6 bases). V was shortened by 4 bases and J by 1 base, with 10 bases between the two germline ends. This CDR3 is built from 15 residues. CDR1 MNHNS and CDR2 SASEGT come from the germline V gene. In DNA, the CDR3 is TGTGCCAGCAGTGTAAGGGGGTTGAACACCGGGGAGCTGTTTTTT. Amino acid sequence: CASSVRGLNTGELFF.

V gene TRBV9 combines with J gene TRBJ1-5, with D possibly TRBD1 on 5 matching bases. CDR3 length: 14 amino acids. Trimming left V 1 base short and J 2 bases short, with 7 bases between. Germline CDR1 reads SGDLS; CDR2 reads YYNGEE. As DNA, the CDR3 is TGTGCCAGCAGCGTACAGGGTGGCAATCAGCCCCAGCATTTT. Translating it yields CASSVQGGNQPQHF.

The chain recombines TRBV4-2 with TRBJ2-1; maybe TRBD1 (6 bases). CDR3 length: 16 amino acids. V gave up 0 bases and J gave up 6 bases, with 15 bases separating them. The germline V gene encodes CDR1 LGHNA and CDR2 YNFKEQ. The CDR3 region has the DNA TGTGCCAGCAGCCAAGAACCTCTAGGACAGATCAATGAGCAGTTCTTC. Protein: CASSQEPLGQINEQFF.